The 3 T cell receptor beta chains reported below all come from one sample, sequenced in a study of T cell repertoires in cytomegalovirus infection. TCRdb reanalysed the reads using MiXCR and keeps one entry per CDR3 protein. The sample holds over 150,000 distinct CDR3 sequences, about a sixth seen once. The sequencing input was CD8+ T cells from PBMCs. The receptors were gathered from a human donor in good health (CMV status not recorded). Some clones in this sample may be carry-over from other donors' samples.

The chain employs TRBV6-2 or TRBV6-3 and TRBJ1-6; D is uncertain. This CDR3 comprises 14 residues. Germline CDR1 is MNHEY and CDR2 is SVGEGT. V lost 2 bases to trimming and J lost 7 bases, with 9 bases between them. The CDR3 DNA reads as TGTGCCAGCAGTTACACCGGGATAAATTCACCCCTCCACTTT. It yields the protein CASSYTGINSPLHF.

The chain has TRBV4-2 and TRBJ1-2, with TRBD1 matching 10 bases. V lost 4 bases to trimming and J lost 12 bases; unmatched junction nucleotides: 5. CDR1 and CDR2 from the germline V gene are LGHNA and YNFKEQ. There are 12 residues in the CDR3. Written as DNA, the CDR3 is TGTGCCAGCAGCCGGGACAGGGGATACCACACCTTC. This codes for CASSRDRGYHTF.

This clonotype was recorded a few times. The chain has TRBV29-1 and TRBJ1-2; 7 positions agree with TRBD1. V lost 5 bases and J lost 0; bases outside the gene matches: 6. Germline V gene lookup returns CDR1 SQVTM and CDR2 ANQGSEA. This CDR3 contains 14 residues. The CDR3 DNA reads as TGCAGCGTTAATGACAGGGACCCTAACTATGGCTACACCTTC. Its translation is CSVNDRDPNYGYTF.